This section outlines one T cell receptor (beta chain) sequence together with its context. Its cognate antigen has yet to be identified. No quality values exist for individual bases; no much larger clone is one base distant. Libraries were prepared through 5' RACE. The sequencing machine was an Illumina HiSeq 2000. A universal primer binding site was introduced by template switching, and a unique molecular identifier was present in the final cDNA, enabling accurate counting of TCR cDNA molecules. Specific primers in the conserved constant-segment region were used to synthesize first-strand cDNA for the TCR alpha and beta chains. To control for contamination, every cDNA library carried two barcodes: a SMART-Mk sample barcode plus Illumina barcodes. TruSeq adapter sequences along with Illumina sample barcodes were introduced in two successive PCR steps. The Illumina HiSeq platform was used with custom primers to sequence TCR alpha and beta cDNA libraries. The source study handled its data this way. Raw reads were processed with MiGEC to extract unique molecular identifiers, and MiXCR was used to determine CDR3 positions. Recombination models were inferred per individual with the repgenHMM and IGoR tools using an EM algorithm. The tcR package in R was used for shared clonotype analysis, with sharing normalized by the product of cloneset sizes. Out-of-frame nonproductive sequences were analyzed to study raw recombination free of thymic and clonal selection effects. TCRdb trimmed public reads at Q25 via fastp, called clones via MiXCR and kept in-frame beta chains. Each entry is one CDR3 protein sequence, shown with its most common DNA and genes. The V and J calls here are based on TCRdb, not the publication. Present in this sample are hundreds of thousands of distinct CDR3 sequences, approximately 21% of which were seen just once. The top ten constitute approximately 4.5% of the sample.

The sample originates from a study of identical twins listed by TCRdb under 2016. Describing the broader study: To test whether fetal clonotypes persist, this study deep-sequenced TCR alpha and beta repertoires from monozygotic twins, from unrelated adults of various ages, and from cord blood. To rule out contamination, the twin experiments were replicated at different times with different library preparation protocols.

The germline V gene (reference sequence) provides CDR1 SSHAT and CDR2 FNYEAQ. The CDR3 runs 8 amino acids, cysteine and phenylalanine included. Left in the record is the CDR3 DNA by itself, 24 bases read in frame from the first base. Every donor was a healthy Caucasian. The twin cohort consisted of three pairs of female monozygotic twins, all aged roughly 18 to 30 years. RNA for TCR libraries was isolated from peripheral blood mononuclear cells. Beyond this particular receptor, the publication reports: Fewer insertions were carried by abundant cord blood beta clonotypes, a similar but weaker trend appeared in young adult naive repertoires, and no such trend appeared in memory repertoires. Compared with coincidental sharing between unrelated individuals, out-of-frame TCR alpha sequences shared between twins showed an excess of sequences with low generation probability. The excess sharing between twins in beta out-of-frame sequences was weaker because fewer shared sequences reduced the signal-to-noise ratio. Invariant T cells such as MAIT and iNKT could partly confound zero-insertion analyses, though diverse VJ usage argued against this for most clonotypes. Out-of-frame TCR alpha sharing in monozygotic twins was systematically underestimated by recombination models, whereas sharing between unrelated individuals was in agreement with the recombination models. Because the same donors could not be followed over many years, the conclusions depended on cross-sectional statistical analysis.

These same records also appear under a second study, on T cells expressing NK-cell markers. The second investigation adds: TCR beta-chain repertoires were profiled in sorted CD3+CD56+NKG2C+, CD3+CD56+NKG2C- and CD3+CD56-NKG2C+ T-cell subsets from several donors. Among the eight sequenced donors, only one was HCMV-seronegative, while the other seven were HCMV-seropositive. In several experiments an anti-gammadeltaTCR antibody was added to restrict sorting to alphabetaTCR-expressing T cells. In roughly 6 donors, the dominant CD3+CD56+NKG2C+ clonotypes ranked among the top 10 CD8+ clonotypes, making up about 1.0-7.5% of CD8+ T cells. Those dominant clonotypes were again the most abundant among CD3+CD56-NKG2C+ cells in four donors, at about 25-60.1%. Whether the expanded NKG2C-expressing T cell clones were specific for HCMV antigens was left unclear. The study sequenced eight donors, all healthy volunteers chosen at random: three men and five women. HCMV-specific IgG was detected in serum with a commercial ELISA kit to determine HCMV serostatus. For about 6 donors, bulk peripheral blood T-cell repertoires were additionally sequenced from unsorted PBMC. MIGEC was used to demultiplex reads and group the reads by UMI, and MiTCR was used to assemble and quantify clonotypes. To remove erroneous sequences, TCR cDNA sequences were retained only when supported by two or more reads. The tcR package was used for downstream repertoire analysis, and clonotypes were matched across fractions by CDR3 nucleotide sequence plus V segment. VDJmatch was used to annotate antigen specificity against VDJdb, with one amino acid substitution allowed in CDR3.

Sequencing used PBMCs. This receptor chain uses TRBV7-7 and TRBJ2-5, with no confidently assigned D gene. The receptor's source is a woman under 30 in good health. The DNA reads TGTGCTGGCAAGACCCAGTACTTC. The encoded protein is CAGKTQYF. The CDR3 plus the reference TRBV7-7 and TRBJ2-5 genes for the other parts give the full variable domain: GAGVSQSPRYKVTKRGQDVTLRCDPISSHATLYWYQQALGQGPEFLTYFNYEAQPDKSGLPSDRFSAERPEGSISTLTIQRTEQRDSAMYRCAGKTQYFGPGTRLLVL.